A selection of T cell receptor beta chains follows, all from one sample in a study of OX40 agonist ivuxolimab in advanced cancers. Assay used: immunoSEQ multiplex PCR; TCRdb lists only in-frame clones, some missing. The data show 70,000 or so clones, 80% to 90% seen once. Sequenced material: CD4+ or CD8+ T cells sorted from blood, taken in a trial of the OX40 agonist ivuxolimab. The source of these receptors is an adult with an advanced solid tumor such as melanoma, head and neck, liver or kidney cancer. The CDR3 runs from the conserved cysteine through the conserved F or W. Each record gives: J gene, V gene, CDR3 protein.

TRBJ1-3,TRBV7-9,CASSLGSSSGNTIYF
TRBJ2-3,TRBV28,CASSFGYGSARTDTQYF
TRBJ2-2,TRBV28,CASSLRDGHTGELFF
TRBJ1-5,TRBV5-6,CASSLGQFQPQHF
TRBJ2-7,TRBV2,CASSPRASGAYEQYF
TRBJ2-7,TRBV6-5,CASSYPPGQGAYEQYF
TRBJ2-5,TRBV28,CASSPGTSGSRRETQYF
TRBJ2-1,TRBV11-3,CASSVHASSYNEQFF
TRBJ2-1,TRBV7-6,CASSAAGTLYNEQFF
TRBJ1-3,TRBV14,CASSPGTARDTIYF
TRBJ2-7,TRBV27,CASSSGPTGGFNEQYF
TRBJ2-7,TRBV9,CASSVGDRASEQYF
TRBJ2-7,TRBV6-5,CASSSPSYEQYF
TRBJ2-3,TRBV5-5,CASSPGLAGGTDTQYF
TRBJ2-5,TRBV4-2,CASSQGLAGGIETQYF
TRBJ1-6,TRBV18,CASSPGQGNSPLHF
TRBJ1-5,TRBV9,CASSGGQGNQPQHF